What follows are 31 T cell receptor beta chains derived from one specimen sequenced in a study of T cells in Graves' hyperthyroidism and ophthalmopathy. There were TCR beta CDR3 regions amplified from RNA transcripts. The HTBI primer set was used in a first-round RT-PCR of the TCR CDR3. In TCRdb, the multiplex PCR reads were re-called with MiXCR into one record per CDR3 protein. The sample yields around 350,000 distinct CDR3 sequences, 13% to 15% seen once. Source material: blood. All receptors come from a woman in her thirties with Graves' ophthalmopathy.

About this clonotype: The junction departs from germline at one end; a sequencing error may be responsible. The chain links TRBV12-3 or TRBV12-4 to TRBJ2-5, with TRBD2 as a possible D gene (5 bases). The CDR3 has 14 residues. CDR3 region: CASGSGTTKETEYF. CDR3 DNA sequence: TGCGCCAGCGGCTCGGGAACGACGAAGGAGACCGAGTACTTC.

This clonotype came up many times. The chain employs TRBV18 and TRBJ2-3, with D unresolved. Germline CDR1 and CDR2: KGHSH and LQKENI. This CDR3 has 14 residues. Trimming took off 2 bases at V and 0 bases at J, with 6 bases between the two ends. CDR3 residues: CASSPGLSTDTQYF. DNA for the CDR3: TGTGCCAGCTCACCAGGGCTAAGCACAGATACGCAGTATTTT.

This clonotype occurred many times. J is TRBJ1-5 and V is TRBV15; 12 bases match TRBD1. The V segment lost 5 bases and the J segment 4 bases; nucleotides outside the gene matches: 21. CDR1 is LNHNV, CDR2 YYDKDF, per germline (reference sequence). The CDR3 totals 21 residues. CDR3 in amino acids: CATSPVWPLRDRGRRNQPQHF. In DNA, the CDR3 is TGTGCCACCAGCCCCGTGTGGCCTCTCCGGGACAGGGGGCGTCGGAATCAGCCCCAGCATTTT. The variable domain in full, completed from reference TRBV15 and TRBJ1-5, reads DAMVIQNPRYQVTQFGKPVTLSCSQTLNHNVMYWYQQKSSQAPKLLFHYYDKDFNNEADTPDNFQSRRPNTSFCFLDIRSPGLGDTAMYLCATSPVWPLRDRGRRNQPQHFGDGTRLSIL.

The gene calls are TRBV28 and TRBJ1-2, with D unresolved. The V and J ends lost 5 bases and 4 bases respectively, with 8 bases between them. Germline V gene lookup returns CDR1 MDHEN and CDR2 SYDVKM. CDR3 length equals 12 residues. CDR3 in DNA: TGTGCCAGCAGTAAAGTGCTCTATGGCTACACCTTC. Translating it yields CASSKVLYGYTF.

This clonotype was seen only a few times. Compared with germline, one end of the junction differs, possibly owing to a read error. The CDR3 here is CASSLFPGAFYEQYF. CDR3 DNA sequence: TGTGCTAGCAGCTTATTTCCGGGGGCCTTCTACGAGCAGTACTTC. V usage is TRBV7-7 and J usage is TRBJ2-7, with D perhaps matching TRBD1 or TRBD2 (6 bases each). CDR3 length equals 15 residues. In germline, CDR1 is SSHAT, CDR2 FNYEAQ (reference sequence). Together with reference TRBV7-7 and TRBJ2-7, the CDR3 gives the full variable domain: GAGVSQSPRYKVTKRGQDVTLRCDPISSHATLYWYQQALGQGPEFLTYFNYEAQPDKSGLPSDRFSAERPEGSISTLTIQRTEQRDSAMYRCASSLFPGAFYEQYFGPGTRLTVT.

The chain uses TRBV7-2 and TRBJ2-1, with D uncertain. CDR1 is SGHTA and CDR2 is FQGNSA in the germline V gene. The CDR3 runs 17 residues. V lost 1 base and J lost 16, with 29 bases in between. CDR3 DNA: TGTGCCAGCAGCTTAGTAGGTACGCACCGCACGCCCCGCAGTAACTTCTTC. Residues: CASSLVGTHRTPRSNFF.

This chain links TRBV24-1 with TRBJ2-3, with D possibly being TRBD1 (5 bases). With 7 bases removed from V and 2 bases from J, the gap between germline ends came to 12 bases. Germline V gene data show CDR1 as KGHDR and CDR2 as SFDVKD. The CDR3 is made up of 14 amino acids. The CDR3 here is CATSSDSHTDTQYF. CDR3 nucleotides: TGTGCCACCAGCTCCGACAGCCACACAGATACGCAGTATTTT.

This clonotype was counted only a few times. The chain links TRBV19 to TRBJ1-5; D remains ambiguous. Deletions cut 1 base from V and 4 bases from J, with 8 bases between. The CDR3 consists of 14 residues. CDR1 LNHDA and CDR2 SQIVND come from the germline V gene (reference sequence). This CDR3 reads CASSIVNSNQPQHF. CDR3 sequence (DNA): TGTGCCAGTAGTATAGTTAACAGTAATCAGCCCCAGCATTTT.

In regard to this clonotype: Given a much more abundant clone one base away, this may be a read error. V is TRBV7-9 and J is TRBJ2-5; 7 bases agree with TRBD1. CDR1 SEHNR and CDR2 FQNEAQ come from the germline V gene (reference sequence). Unmatched junction bases numbered 1, after V lost 6 bases and J lost 0 bases. The CDR3 totals 13 residues. Written as DNA, the CDR3 is TGTGCCAGCAGGGGACAGCACCAAGAGACCCAGTACTTC. Translated: CASRGQHQETQYF.

This clonotype has ten or more counts. V is TRBV27 and J is TRBJ2-3; 9 bases align to TRBD2. After removal of 3 bases from V and 2 bases from J, the junction contained 9 bases not matched to a gene. The CDR3 loop spans 17 amino acids. Germline values: CDR1 MNHEY, CDR2 SMNVEV (reference sequence). CDR3 residues: CASSFFGAGGFTDTQYF. CDR3 bases: TGTGCCAGCAGTTTCTTTGGAGCGGGGGGTTTCACAGATACGCAGTATTTT.

This clonotype was detected only a few times. The V and J genes are TRBV20-1 and TRBJ2-2, with D tentatively TRBD2 (6 bases). Germline assignment: CDR1 DFQATT and CDR2 SNEGSKA (reference sequence). This CDR3 spans 12 amino acids. V lost 6 bases and J 7 bases, leaving 12 bases between the germline ends. This CDR3 reads CSAPGVGGELFF. CDR3 DNA: TGCAGTGCCCCGGGGGTGGGCGGGGAGCTGTTTTTT.

This clonotype was seen ten or more times. The CDR3 bases are TGTGCCAGCAGTTGGGGAGCGGGGGGGAAAATAGTCCAAGAGACCCAGTACTTC. Residues: CASSWGAGGKIVQETQYF. This chain connects TRBV12-3 or TRBV12-4 to TRBJ2-5; 10 bases agree with TRBD2. The CDR3 length is 18 residues. V shed 4 bases and J 1 base; nucleotides not matched to a gene: 12.

This clonotype has just a few counts. CDR3 residues: CASSFGTAEKLFF. The CDR3 coding sequence is TGTGCCAGCAGCTTTGGGACGGCTGAAAAACTGTTTTTT. This chain links TRBV5-4 with TRBJ1-4; possibly TRBD1 for D (5 bases). Germline CDR1 and CDR2: SGHNT and YYREEE (reference sequence). Trimming shortened V by 2 bases and J by 7 bases, and 9 bases separated the two germline ends. The CDR3 sequence is 13 residues long.

Many counts were recorded for this clonotype. The rearrangement links TRBV18 to TRBJ1-1, with D tentatively TRBD1 (6 bases). The CDR3 totals 14 residues. CDR1 and CDR2 from the germline V gene are KGHSH and LQKENI. V lost 0 bases to trimming and J lost 6 bases, with 11 bases between them. Here the CDR3 reads CASSPPAGVPEAFF. In nucleotides, the CDR3 is TGTGCCAGCTCACCACCGGCAGGGGTCCCTGAAGCTTTCTTT.

This clonotype was counted ten times or more. The gene calls are TRBV2 and TRBJ1-1, with unresolved D. Germline V gene lookup returns CDR1 SNHLY and CDR2 FYNNEI. Trimming took 8 bases from V and 0 from J, leaving 13 bases between them. The CDR3 loop spans 14 amino acids. For the CDR3, the DNA is TGTGCCAGCGGCCGGACGGTGATGAACACTGAAGCTTTCTTT. It codes for CASGRTVMNTEAFF.

This clonotype occurred many times. The V call is TRBV7-2, the J call TRBJ2-1, with 10 bases matching TRBD2. The CDR3 contains 15 residues. Per the germline V gene, CDR1 is SGHTA and CDR2 is FQGNSA. Trimming removed 4 bases from V and 7 bases from J; junction bases left unmatched: 7. The CDR3 reads CASSSSGGASNEQFF. CDR3 DNA sequence: TGTGCCAGCAGCTCCAGCGGGGGGGCGTCTAATGAGCAGTTCTTC.

The chain uses TRBV19 and TRBJ2-5, with D perhaps matching TRBD1 or TRBD2 (6 bases each). Germline values: CDR1 LNHDA, CDR2 SQIVND (reference sequence). V was cut by 7 bases and J by 1 base, with 13 bases left in between. The CDR3 sequence is 14 residues long. The CDR3, as DNA: TGTGCCAGTACCGGGGGCCCAATCCAAGAGACCCAGTACTTC. It encodes CASTGGPIQETQYF. Using reference TRBV19 and TRBJ2-5 for the parts outside the CDR3, the full variable domain is DGGITQSPKYLFRKEGQNVTLSCEQNLNHDAMYWYRQDPGQGLRLIYYSQIVNDFQKGDIAEGYSVSREKKESFPLTVTSAQKNPTAFYLCASTGGPIQETQYFGPGTRLLVL.

The chain is built from TRBV11-2 and TRBJ2-1; 9 bases map to TRBD2. The germline V gene has CDR1 SGHAT and CDR2 FQNNGV. Trimming cost V 1 base and J 5 bases; bases outside gene matches: 12. CDR3 size: 18 residues. CDR3: CASSLGWRAGGLDNEQFF. Written as DNA, the CDR3 is TGTGCCAGCAGCTTAGGCTGGCGGGCGGGGGGGCTAGACAATGAGCAGTTCTTC.

The chain links TRBV18 to TRBJ2-5, with a tentative D call TRBD2 (6 bases). This CDR3 contains 15 residues. Germline V CDR1 and CDR2: KGHSH, LQKENI. Trimming took 4 bases from V and 2 from J, leaving 14 bases between them. CDR3 amino acids: CASSLGGRTQETQYF. Here the CDR3 DNA reads TGTGCCAGCTCACTGGGGGGTAGGACACAAGAGACCCAGTACTTC.

This clonotype has a handful of counts. DNA for the CDR3: TGTGCCAGCAGCGTAGGTAGATCAAGTGGGACGGGGGAGACCCAGTACTTC. Translation: CASSVGRSSGTGETQYF. The chain has TRBV9 and TRBJ2-5; tentatively, D is TRBD1 or TRBD2 (5 bases each). The CDR3 is 17 amino acids. V lost 0 bases to trimming and J lost 5 bases, with 20 bases between them. Germline V CDR1 and CDR2: SGDLS, YYNGEE.

This clonotype occurred a few times. The CDR3 DNA sequence: TGTGCCAGCAGTGAGATCCAGCGGGGGGGCTACAATGAGCAGTTCTTC. It translates to CASSEIQRGGYNEQFF. The chain combines TRBV6-1 with TRBJ2-1, with 10 bases aligning to TRBD2. V lost 3 bases and J lost 3; bases outside the gene matches: 5. This CDR3 region has 16 residues. Germline V gives CDR1 MNHNS, CDR2 SASEGT.

This clonotype was counted at least ten times. The chain uses TRBV6-1 and TRBJ1-1; tentative D call: TRBD1 (5 bases). The CDR3 consists of 13 residues. Per germline, CDR1 MNHNS and CDR2 SASEGT. The V gene lost 2 bases and the J gene lost 5 bases, with 9 bases spanning the gap. The CDR3, as DNA: TGTGCCAGCAGTGAATCGGGGGTTACTGAAGCTTTCTTT. Protein: CASSESGVTEAFF.

This clonotype was detected a few times. The chain links TRBV12-5 to TRBJ2-2, with D tentatively TRBD1 (5 bases). V lost 4 bases and J lost 0, with 21 bases in between. The CDR3 length is 19 residues. Germline V CDR1 and CDR2: LGHNT, FRNRAP. The CDR3 sequence is CASGSNPQKTAANTGELFF. The CDR3 nucleotides are TGTGCTAGTGGTTCCAACCCCCAAAAGACAGCCGCGAACACCGGGGAGCTGTTTTTT.

The chain couples TRBV7-9 to TRBJ2-7, with 10 bases identical to TRBD2. The germline V gene encodes CDR1 SEHNR and CDR2 FQNEAQ (reference sequence). J lost 5 bases, V lost 3 bases, and 4 bases had no gene match. The CDR3 is made up of 14 amino acids. The CDR3 DNA reads as TGTGCCAGCAGCTTCAGCGGGGGGGCCAACGAGCAGTACTTC. It is translated as CASSFSGGANEQYF.

This clonotype was seen a few times. The chain couples TRBV19 to TRBJ1-5; D is uncertain. Between the trimmed V and J ends, which lost 3 bases and 0 bases, there was a span of 24 bases. CDR1 is LNHDA, CDR2 SQIVND, per germline (reference sequence). This CDR3 is built from 20 residues. The CDR3 loop reads CASSIGSGYKGIYSNQPQHF. CDR3 DNA sequence: TGTGCCAGTAGTATTGGAAGTGGTTATAAAGGAATTTATAGCAATCAGCCCCAGCATTTT.

Points on this clonotype: A much larger clone lies one base from this, so it may be a read error. V usage is TRBV5-1 and J usage is TRBJ2-5; D may be TRBD1 (6 bases). The CDR3 sequence is 13 residues long. The germline V gene encodes CDR1 SGHRS and CDR2 YFSETQ. V was shortened by 7 bases and J by 6 bases, with 16 bases between the two germline ends. CDR3 nucleotide sequence: TGCGCCAGCTCGGACAGCGGATGGAAGACCCAGTACTTC. This codes for CASSDSGWKTQYF.

V and J are TRBV28 and TRBJ1-6; 7 bases map to TRBD1. Per the germline V gene, CDR1 is MDHEN and CDR2 is SYDVKM. V shed 2 bases and J 1 base; nucleotides not matched to a gene: 11. CDR3 length: 19 amino acids. CDR3 bases: TGTGCCAGCAGTTTAGGTAACAGGGGTTTCCGTTCCTATAATTCACCCCTCCACTTT. Its translation is CASSLGNRGFRSYNSPLHF.

This clonotype was counted many times. The chain combines TRBV7-9 with TRBJ2-7, with 8 positions matching TRBD2. Looked up from germline, CDR1 is SEHNR and CDR2 is FQNEAQ (reference sequence). This CDR3 has 15 residues. V gave up 4 bases and J gave up 2 bases; unmatched junction bases: 7. CDR3: CASSYSSGGTYEQYF. The CDR3 nucleotides read TGTGCCAGCAGCTACTCGAGCGGGGGAACCTACGAGCAGTACTTC.

This clonotype has ten or more counts. This chain joins TRBV2 and TRBJ1-1, with a possible D match to TRBD1 (5 bases). This CDR3 is built from 13 residues. Germline V gives CDR1 SNHLY, CDR2 FYNNEI. V dropped 5 bases and J dropped 4 bases, with 11 bases sitting between them. CDR3: CASSRDGVTEAFF. CDR3 coding DNA: TGTGCCAGCAGTCGGGACGGAGTCACTGAAGCTTTCTTT. Based on the CDR3 plus reference TRBV2 and TRBJ1-1, the full variable domain is EPEVTQTPSHQVTQMGQEVILRCVPISNHLYFYWYRQILGQKVEFLVSFYNNEISEKSEIFDDQFSVERPDGSNFTLKIRSTKLEDSAMYFCASSRDGVTEAFFGQGTRLTVV.

At least ten counts were recorded for this clonotype. The genes are TRBV6-5 and TRBJ1-2; a weak D match, TRBD1 (5 bases). Germline CDR1 reads MNHEY; CDR2 reads SVGAGI. With 0 bases removed from V and 1 base from J, the gap between germline ends came to 9 bases. This CDR3 is 15 amino acids long. The CDR3 DNA follows: TGTGCCAGCAGTTACTCCGGGGGGAATAACTATGGCTACACCTTC. Amino acid sequence: CASSYSGGNNYGYTF.

This clonotype was observed a few times. This chain connects TRBV29-1 to TRBJ1-1; 7 bases are shared with TRBD1. The J segment lost 2 bases and the V segment lost 6 bases, leaving 3 bases of the junction unmatched. The CDR3 contains 12 residues. Germline values: CDR1 SQVTM, CDR2 ANQGSEA. The CDR3 protein is CSVDRDNTEAFF. The CDR3 DNA reads TGCAGCGTAGACAGGGACAACACTGAAGCTTTCTTT.